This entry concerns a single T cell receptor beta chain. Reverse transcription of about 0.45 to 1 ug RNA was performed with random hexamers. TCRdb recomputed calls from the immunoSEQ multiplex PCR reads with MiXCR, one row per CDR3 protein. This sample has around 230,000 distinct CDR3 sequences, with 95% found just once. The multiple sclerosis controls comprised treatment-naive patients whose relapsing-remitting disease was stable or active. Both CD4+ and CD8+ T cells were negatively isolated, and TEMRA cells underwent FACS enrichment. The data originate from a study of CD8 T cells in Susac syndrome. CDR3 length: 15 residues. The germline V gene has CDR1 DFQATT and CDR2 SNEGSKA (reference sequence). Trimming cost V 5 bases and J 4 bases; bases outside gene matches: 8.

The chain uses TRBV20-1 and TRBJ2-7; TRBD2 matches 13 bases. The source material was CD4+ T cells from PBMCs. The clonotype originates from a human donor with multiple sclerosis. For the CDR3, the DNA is TGCAGTGCTGCCCTACGGACTAGCGGGAGATACGAGCAGTACTTC. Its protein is CSAALRTSGRYEQYF.